The 16 T cell receptor beta chains listed next were all sequenced from one sample in a study of blood T cell repertoires in COVID-19. Repertoires were generated with immunoSEQ multiplex PCR, while TCRdb's copy carries only in-frame clones and drops some. The sample contains some 200,000 clones, 80% to 90% of which appear only once. The specimen sequenced was PBMCs or T cells enriched from blood (not recorded which). The receptors come from a woman aged 18-29 years in a cohort exposed to, infected with or recovered from COVID-19 (not recorded which).

This clone has only a few counts. Here the CDR3 DNA reads TGCGCCAGCAGCCAAGTCCCAGGGAGGATGACTGAAGCTTTCTTT. As protein: CASSQVPGRMTEAFF. The chain is built from TRBV4-1 and TRBJ1-1; perhaps TRBD1 as D (5 bases). Between the trimmed V and J ends, which lost 1 base and 5 bases, there was a span of 14 bases. Germline V lookup: CDR1 MGHRA, CDR2 YSYEKL. The CDR3 totals 15 residues.

V usage is TRBV19 and J usage is TRBJ2-7, with a tentative D call TRBD2 (6 bases). The germline V gene has CDR1 LNHDA and CDR2 SQIVND (reference sequence). Trimming took off 6 bases at V and 5 bases at J, with 17 bases between the two ends. CDR3 size: 14 residues. The CDR3 DNA reads TGTGCCAGTAGCCAGGACTACCGTGGGGACGAGCAGTACTTC. This translates into CASSQDYRGDEQYF.

The chain has TRBV18 and TRBJ1-1; tentatively, D is TRBD1 (6 bases). CDR3 size: 13 residues. Trimming shortened V by 9 bases and J by 1 base, and 12 bases separated the two germline ends. Germline V gives CDR1 KGHSH, CDR2 LQKENI. This CDR3 is CASFGQQNTEAFF. The CDR3 DNA reads TGTGCCAGTTTCGGACAGCAGAACACTGAAGCTTTCTTT.

This clone came up once. The rearrangement uses TRBV25-1 and TRBJ2-7; D perhaps matches TRBD1 (6 bases). The CDR3 length is 14 residues. The germline CDR1 and CDR2 sequences are MGHDK and SYGVNS. V was trimmed by 7 bases and J by 0 bases, leaving 13 bases between them. The CDR3 region has the DNA TGTGCCAGCAATTCGCTGGACAGCTCCTACGAGCAGTACTTC. It translates to CASNSLDSSYEQYF.

The chain has TRBV18 and TRBJ1-1; the match to TRBD1 covers 12 bases. The CDR3 spans 16 residues. V was pared by 2 bases and J by 1 base, with 2 bases of the junction left unmatched. CDR1 is KGHSH, CDR2 LQKENI, per germline. CDR3 sequence: CASSPRGQGANTEAFF. CDR3 nucleotides: TGTGCCAGCTCACCAAGGGGACAGGGGGCGAACACTGAAGCTTTCTTT.

CDR3: CASSQARGAGHSYEQYF. CDR3 nucleotide sequence: TGTGCCAGCAGCCAAGCCCGGGGAGCGGGTCACTCCTACGAGCAGTACTTC. The rearrangement uses TRBV3-1 (or the pseudogene TRBV3-2) and TRBJ2-7; D perhaps matches TRBD2 (6 bases). This CDR3 is built from 17 residues. Germline CDR1 is LGHDT and CDR2 is YNNKEL (reference sequence). The V end was cut by 1 base, the J end by 0 bases, with 16 bases between.

J is TRBJ2-1 and V is TRBV24-1; 14 positions match TRBD2. In germline, CDR1 is KGHDR, CDR2 SFDVKD. The trim removed 4 bases at V and 8 bases at J, leaving 6 bases unmatched. This CDR3 comprises 16 residues. CDR3 DNA: TGTGCCACCAGTGACCCGGGACTAGCGGGAGTTCATGAGCAGTTCTTC. It is translated as CATSDPGLAGVHEQFF.

This rearrangement joins TRBV30 to TRBJ1-1, with TRBD1 matching over 8 bases. The CDR3 consists of 13 residues. V was pared by 2 bases and J by 5 bases, with 4 bases of the junction left unmatched. CDR1 and CDR2 (germline): GTSNPN, SVGIG (reference sequence). CDR3 amino acids: CAWSKDRVTEAFF. Written as DNA, the CDR3 is TGTGCCTGGAGTAAGGACAGGGTAACTGAAGCTTTCTTT. The full variable domain, completed using reference TRBV30 and TRBJ1-1, is SQTIHQWPATLVQPVGSPLSLECTVEGTSNPNLYWYRQAAGRGLQLLFYSVGIGQISSEVPQNLSASRPQDRQFILSSKKLLLSDSGFYLCAWSKDRVTEAFFGQGTRLTVV.

The V call is TRBV27, the J call TRBJ1-2; maybe TRBD1 (5 bases). This CDR3 comprises 15 residues. The ends were cut back, 7 bases at V and 8 bases at J, with 23 bases in the middle. Germline CDR1 MNHEY, CDR2 SMNVEV (reference sequence). The CDR3 nucleotides read TGTGCCAGCACCTTCGGAGGGGTTAAAGAGGGGGGCTACACCTTC. It is translated as CASTFGGVKEGGYTF.

On this clone itself: This specimen includes other DNA sequences encoding the same CDR3. J is TRBJ2-1 and V is TRBV18, with a tentative D call TRBD2 (6 bases). V was cut by 3 bases and J by 6 bases, with 6 bases left in between. The CDR3 is made up of 12 amino acids. The germline V gene has CDR1 KGHSH and CDR2 LQKENI. CDR3 DNA: TGTGCCAGCTCACCGGGGGGCAATGAGCAGTTCTTC. The encoded protein is CASSPGGNEQFF. Supplemented by reference TRBV18 and TRBJ2-1, the full variable domain reads NAGVMQNPRHLVRRRGQEARLRCSPMKGHSHVYWYRQLPEEGLKFMVYLQKENIIDESGMPKERFSAEFPKEGPSILRIQQVVRGDSAAYFCASSPGGNEQFFGPGTRLTVL.

V is TRBV3-1 (or the pseudogene TRBV3-2) and J is TRBJ2-7, with D tentatively TRBD2 (5 bases). The V end lost 0 bases, the J end lost 2 bases, and 14 bases lay between the germline ends. Germline V lookup: CDR1 LGHDT, CDR2 YNNKEL (reference sequence). This CDR3 has 16 amino acids. In DNA, the CDR3 is TGTGCCAGCAGCCAAGATATCCCCAGCGGTACCTACGAGCAGTACTTC. This translates into CASSQDIPSGTYEQYF.

V gene TRBV6-5 combines with J gene TRBJ2-5; D might be TRBD1 (5 bases). This CDR3 comprises 15 residues. Between the trimmed V and J ends, which lost 6 bases and 4 bases, there was a span of 18 bases. Germline V lookup: CDR1 MNHEY, CDR2 SVGAGI. CDR3 sequence reads: CASSLNIRQRETQYF. The CDR3 DNA sequence: TGTGCCAGCAGCTTAAATATCCGACAGCGAGAGACCCAGTACTTC.

The V and J genes are TRBV5-4 and TRBJ2-2; D is possibly TRBD1 (6 bases). Germline V gene lookup returns CDR1 SGHNT and CDR2 YYREEE (reference sequence). V dropped 4 bases and J dropped 1 base, with 14 bases sitting between them. The CDR3 loop spans 16 amino acids. The CDR3 DNA reads TGTGCCAGCAGCCTTGGGGGCCTACAGAACACCGGGGAGCTGTTTTTT. It encodes CASSLGGLQNTGELFF.

Here the CDR3 reads CASSLLRLASSRYNEQFF. CDR3 nucleotide sequence: TGTGCCAGCAGCTTACTAAGACTAGCGTCATCCCGGTACAATGAGCAGTTCTTC. The chain has TRBV11-2 and TRBJ2-1, with 8 bases aligning to TRBD2. Germline loops: CDR1 SGHAT, CDR2 FQNNGV. CDR3 length: 18 residues. Trimming cost V 2 bases and J 4 bases; bases outside gene matches: 13.

This clone was observed once. V and J are TRBV19 and TRBJ1-5, with 8 nucleotides matching TRBD1. The CDR3 runs to 15 residues. The V and J ends lost 5 bases and 8 bases, in that order; junction bases with no gene match: 11. The germline gives CDR1 LNHDA, CDR2 SQIVND (reference sequence). The CDR3 region has the DNA TGTGCCAGTAGTGAGAACAGGGGGAGGGAAAAGCCCCAGCATTTT. Translating gives CASSENRGREKPQHF. Full variable domain (rest looked up from reference TRBV19 and TRBJ1-5): DGGITQSPKYLFRKEGQNVTLSCEQNLNHDAMYWYRQDPGQGLRLIYYSQIVNDFQKGDIAEGYSVSREKKESFPLTVTSAQKNPTAFYLCASSENRGREKPQHFGDGTRLSIL.

The chain combines TRBV6-5 with TRBJ1-3; D is ambiguous. This CDR3 is 14 amino acids long. Trimming pared 4 bases from V and 4 bases from J, leaving 11 bases between. Per the germline V gene, CDR1 is MNHEY and CDR2 is SVGAGI. The CDR3: CASSFGRRGNTIYF. CDR3 nucleotide sequence: TGTGCCAGCAGTTTTGGCCGGCGGGGAAACACCATATATTTT.